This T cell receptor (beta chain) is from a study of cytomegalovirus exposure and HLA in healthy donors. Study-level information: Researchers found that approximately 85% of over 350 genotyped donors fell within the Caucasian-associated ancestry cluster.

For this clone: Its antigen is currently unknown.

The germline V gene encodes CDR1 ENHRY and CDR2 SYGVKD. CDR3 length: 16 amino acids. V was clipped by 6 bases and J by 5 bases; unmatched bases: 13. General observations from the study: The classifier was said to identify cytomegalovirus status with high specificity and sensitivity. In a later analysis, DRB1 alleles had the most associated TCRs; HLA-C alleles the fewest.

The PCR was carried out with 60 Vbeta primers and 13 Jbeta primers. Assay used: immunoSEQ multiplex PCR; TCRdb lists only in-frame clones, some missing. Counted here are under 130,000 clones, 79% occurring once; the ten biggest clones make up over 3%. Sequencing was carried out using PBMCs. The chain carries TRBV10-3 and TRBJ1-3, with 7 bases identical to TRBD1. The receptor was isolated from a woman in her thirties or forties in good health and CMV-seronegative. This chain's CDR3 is CAISEGQIPTRNTIYF. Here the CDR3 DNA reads TGTGCCATCAGCGAGGGACAGATCCCCACCAGAAACACCATATATTTT.